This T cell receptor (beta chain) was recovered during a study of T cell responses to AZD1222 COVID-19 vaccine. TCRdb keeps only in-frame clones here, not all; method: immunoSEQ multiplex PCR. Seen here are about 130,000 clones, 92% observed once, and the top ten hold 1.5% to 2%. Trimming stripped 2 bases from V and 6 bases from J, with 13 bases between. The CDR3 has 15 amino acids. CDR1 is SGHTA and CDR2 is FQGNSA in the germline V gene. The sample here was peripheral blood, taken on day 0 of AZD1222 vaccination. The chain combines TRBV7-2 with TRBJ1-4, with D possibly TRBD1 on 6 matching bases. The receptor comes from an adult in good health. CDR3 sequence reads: CASSLTGIGDEKLFF. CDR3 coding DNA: TGTGCCAGCAGCTTAACAGGGATAGGAGATGAAAAACTGTTTTTT.